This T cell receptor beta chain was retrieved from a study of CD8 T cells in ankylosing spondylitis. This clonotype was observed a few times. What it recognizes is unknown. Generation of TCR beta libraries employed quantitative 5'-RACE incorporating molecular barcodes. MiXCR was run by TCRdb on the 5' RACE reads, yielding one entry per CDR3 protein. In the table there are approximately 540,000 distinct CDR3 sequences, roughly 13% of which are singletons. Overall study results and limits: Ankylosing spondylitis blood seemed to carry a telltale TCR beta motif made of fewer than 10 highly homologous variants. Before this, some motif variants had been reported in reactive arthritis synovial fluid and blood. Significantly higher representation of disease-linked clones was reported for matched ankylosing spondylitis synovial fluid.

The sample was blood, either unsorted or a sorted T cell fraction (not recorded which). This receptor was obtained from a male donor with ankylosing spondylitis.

The CDR3 DNA follows: TGTGCCACCGGGCCTAGCGGGATCTATGAGCAGTTCTTC. Translated: CATGPSGIYEQFF. The genes are TRBV24-1 and TRBJ2-1; 9 positions match TRBD2. Germline lookup yields CDR1 KGHDR and CDR2 SFDVKD. This CDR3 spans 13 amino acids. Unmatched junction bases numbered 7, after V lost 9 bases and J lost 8 bases.